Below are 29 T cell receptor beta chains sequenced from a single sample in a study of T cell clonotyping in hematopoietic cell transplantation (dated by TCRdb to the early 2020s). Receptors were amplified or captured by the immunoSEQ multiplex PCR assay. The table comes from immuneACCESS by way of TCRdb, which keeps in-frame sequences with V and J called. Part of the clones is missing from these tables; in studies checked, under half for an unresolved V gene and the rest for unknown reasons. The sample table records some 17,000 clones; 85% to 90% of these occur just once. The ten largest clones represent about 2.5% of the sample. Material for sequencing was peripheral blood mononuclear cells. The receptors were gathered from a man aged 45 to 65 in good health. Some clones in this sample may be carry-over from other donors' samples.

This chain uses TRBV30 with TRBJ1-5; D ambiguous. The CDR3 is 14 residues long. The V gene's germline CDR1 is GTSNPN and CDR2 SVGIG (reference sequence). V lost 1 base, J lost 1 base, and 8 bases lay in between. CDR3 nucleotides: TGTGCCTGGAGTGGGCTGGGCAGCAATCAGCCCCAGCATTTT. Translation: CAWSGLGSNQPQHF.

The chain joins TRBV30 to TRBJ1-1; the D gene is possibly TRBD1 (5 bases). Germline CDR1 and CDR2: GTSNPN and SVGIG (reference sequence). The CDR3 runs 13 residues. The germline V and J ends were trimmed by 3 bases and 0 bases, with 8 bases remaining between them. The chain's CDR3 is CAWSREMNTEAFF. In DNA form, the CDR3 reads TGTGCCTGGAGCAGGGAAATGAACACTGAAGCTTTCTTT.

The chain employs TRBV5-8 and TRBJ1-2; perhaps TRBD1 as D (6 bases). The germline gives CDR1 SGHTS, CDR2 YDEGEE. V dropped 1 base and J dropped 6 bases, with 19 bases sitting between them. The CDR3 consists of 16 residues. CDR3: CASSLLGARGPNGYTF. CDR3 in DNA: TGTGCCAGCAGCTTGTTGGGGGCCCGGGGTCCAAATGGCTACACCTTC.

The chain links TRBV6-5 to TRBJ1-2, with unresolved D. The V end lost 6 bases, the J end lost 2 bases, and 16 bases lay between the germline ends. CDR1 and CDR2 from the germline V gene are MNHEY and SVGAGI. The CDR3 length is 15 residues. CDR3 loop: CASSPIQSRNYGYTF. For the CDR3, the DNA is TGTGCCAGCAGCCCGATTCAGTCCAGGAACTATGGCTACACCTTC.

The V call is TRBV6-5, the J call TRBJ2-2; D is ambiguous. The V end was cut by 4 bases, the J end by 4 bases, with 7 bases between. CDR3 length: 13 residues. Germline values: CDR1 MNHEY, CDR2 SVGAGI. The CDR3 DNA reads as TGTGCCAGCAGTTTTATTGGCACCGGGGAGCTGTTTTTT. Its protein product is CASSFIGTGELFF.

CDR3 nucleotides: TGTGCCAGCAGACCCAGGGGGCCAATAACAGATACGCAGTATTTT. Translated: CASRPRGPITDTQYF. The rearrangement joins TRBV6-6 to TRBJ2-3, with 8 bases aligning to TRBD1. CDR3 size: 15 residues. V shed 6 bases and J 3 bases; nucleotides not matched to a gene: 8. Germline V gene sequence: CDR1 MNHNY, CDR2 SVGAGI (reference sequence).

The chain has TRBV11-3 and TRBJ1-1; D ambiguous. V dropped 5 bases and J dropped 3 bases, with 16 bases sitting between them. Germline values: CDR1 SGHNT, CDR2 YENEEA. This CDR3 comprises 15 residues. CDR3 region: CASSPGAYWDTEAFF. In DNA form, the CDR3 reads TGTGCCAGCAGCCCCGGCGCCTACTGGGACACTGAAGCTTTCTTT. Complete variable domain (other parts from reference TRBV11-3 and TRBJ1-1): EAGVVQSPRYKIIEKKQPVAFWCNPISGHNTLYWYLQNLGQGPELLIRYENEEAVDDSQLPKDRFSAERLKGVDSTLKIQPAELGDSAVYLCASSPGAYWDTEAFFGQGTRLTVV.

This clone has more than one count but fewer than ten. The chain uses TRBV6-5 and TRBJ1-3; D call uncertain. Germline CDR1 reads MNHEY; CDR2 reads SVGAGI. The CDR3 has 15 amino acids. Trimming stripped 3 bases from V and 0 bases from J, with 9 bases between. The CDR3 nucleotides are TGTGCCAGCAGTTATCGTGGCAGCTCTGGAAACACCATATATTTT. Its translation is CASSYRGSSGNTIYF.

The CDR3 DNA sequence: TGCGCCAGCAGCGGGGGACTAGCGGGGGGCAGGGAGACCCAGTACTTC. Its protein product is CASSGGLAGGRETQYF. The rearrangement joins TRBV5-1 to TRBJ2-5; TRBD2 matches at 15 bases. CDR1 is SGHRS and CDR2 is YFSETQ in the germline V gene. The CDR3 length is 16 residues. Trimming took 4 bases from V and 5 from J; bases not matched to a gene: 6.

V and J are TRBV2 and TRBJ1-6, with TRBD1 matching 8 bases. The CDR3 is made up of 13 amino acids. V lost 7 bases, J lost 10 bases, and 6 bases stayed unmatched. CDR1 is SNHLY and CDR2 is FYNNEI in the germline V gene. CDR3 nucleotide sequence: TGTGCCAGCAAAGAGACAGGGGACTCACCCCTCCACTTT. This gives the protein CASKETGDSPLHF.

The table lists this clone with a count of one. The chain uses TRBV6-5 and TRBJ1-4, with a tentative D call TRBD1 (6 bases). Trimming shortened V by 4 bases and J by 3 bases, and 15 bases separated the two germline ends. Germline loops: CDR1 MNHEY, CDR2 SVGAGI. This CDR3 spans 16 amino acids. The CDR3 loop is CASSSPGGASNEKLFF. As DNA, the CDR3 is TGTGCCAGCAGTTCTCCCGGGGGGGCTTCTAATGAAAAACTGTTTTTT.

This chain uses TRBV29-1 with TRBJ1-1; D is undetermined. The V and J ends lost 8 bases and 4 bases respectively, with 14 bases between them. Germline loops: CDR1 SQVTM, CDR2 ANQGSEA. This CDR3 has 12 residues. The CDR3, as DNA: TGCAGCACTAACGGGAGGGTCACTGAAGCTTTCTTT. Its protein product is CSTNGRVTEAFF.

The chain couples TRBV7-2 to TRBJ1-3, with D unresolved. Germline CDR1 reads SGHTA; CDR2 reads FQGNSA. V gave up 1 base and J gave up 7 bases, with 14 bases separating them. This CDR3 region has 15 residues. The CDR3 loop is CASSLVKGMGNTIYF. DNA of the CDR3: TGTGCCAGCAGCTTAGTTAAGGGAATGGGGAACACCATATATTTT.

The rearrangement links TRBV28 to TRBJ2-3; D remains unclear. The CDR3 extends over 14 amino acids. The V gene's germline CDR1 is MDHEN and CDR2 SYDVKM. Trimming stripped 1 base from V and 2 bases from J, with 7 bases between. CDR3 sequence reads: CASSLLTHTDTQYF. The CDR3 DNA reads as TGTGCCAGCAGTTTATTGACCCACACAGATACGCAGTATTTT.

The chain employs TRBV28 and TRBJ1-5; 7 bases align to TRBD1. From germline, CDR1 is MDHEN and CDR2 SYDVKM. This CDR3 spans 16 amino acids. V dropped 6 bases and J dropped 10; count of bases not matched to a gene: 18. Here the CDR3 reads CASRPRGEGAENPQHF. CDR3 coding DNA: TGTGCCAGCAGACCCCGGGGGGAGGGGGCCGAGAATCCCCAGCATTTT. Looking up the rest from reference TRBV28 and TRBJ1-5 gives the full variable domain: DVKVTQSSRYLVKRTGEKVFLECVQDMDHENMFWYRQDPGLGLRLIYFSYDVKMKEKGDIPEGYSVSREKKERFSLILESASTNQTSMYLCASRPRGEGAENPQHFGDGTRLSIL.

The chain joins TRBV29-1 to TRBJ1-3; D remains ambiguous. Trimming left V 7 bases short and J 0 bases short, with 13 bases between. The CDR3 totals 14 residues. Germline CDR1 reads SQVTM; CDR2 reads ANQGSEA. The CDR3 region is CSAELGYSGNTIYF. In nucleotides, the CDR3 is TGCAGCGCCGAGTTAGGCTACTCTGGAAACACCATATATTTT.

The CDR3 nucleotides are TGTGCCAGCAGTGAAGGGGGGGCTGAAGCTTTCTTT. Its translation is CASSEGGAEAFF. This chain connects TRBV2 to TRBJ1-1; D is possibly TRBD1 (5 bases). V was pared by 1 base and J by 6 bases, with 6 bases between. The CDR3 runs to 12 residues. Per germline, CDR1 SNHLY and CDR2 FYNNEI.

The chain is built from TRBV28 and TRBJ2-3, with 11 bases lining up with TRBD2. After removal of 4 bases from V and 1 base from J, the junction contained 4 bases not matched to a gene. There are 16 residues in the CDR3. CDR1 is MDHEN and CDR2 is SYDVKM in the germline V gene. Here the CDR3 DNA reads TGTGCCAGCAGTTCCCTACTAGCGGGGGGCACAGATACGCAGTATTTT. Its protein product is CASSSLLAGGTDTQYF.

This clone was detected only once. The genes are TRBV6-1 and TRBJ1-6; D is unclear. Deletions cut 4 bases from V and 11 bases from J, with 9 bases between. CDR3 size: 12 residues. Germline V CDR1 and CDR2: MNHNS, SASEGT. For the CDR3, the DNA is TGTGCCAGCAGTGGTACATGGCCACCCCTCCACTTT. It codes for CASSGTWPPLHF.

The chain combines TRBV28 with TRBJ1-6, with 8 positions matching TRBD1. CDR1 MDHEN and CDR2 SYDVKM come from the germline V gene. The V gene end was trimmed by 5 bases and the J gene end by 0 bases; junction bases not matched to a gene: 3. The CDR3 runs 16 residues. CDR3: CASSNTGGSYNSPLHF. The CDR3 DNA reads as TGTGCCAGCAGTAACACAGGGGGCTCCTATAATTCACCCCTCCACTTT.

The rearrangement links TRBV5-1 to TRBJ1-6; 8 bases map to TRBD1. Germline V CDR1 and CDR2: SGHRS, YFSETQ. CDR3 length: 14 residues. Unmatched junction bases numbered 6, after V lost 0 bases and J lost 13 bases. CDR3 bases: TGCGCCAGCAGCTTGGGGCAGGGGGCGGTCCCCCTCCACTTT. Translating it yields CASSLGQGAVPLHF.

The chain carries TRBV5-1 and TRBJ2-3; TRBD2 matches 7 bases. This CDR3 is 14 amino acids long. V shed 3 bases and J 5 bases; nucleotides not matched to a gene: 6. CDR1 and CDR2 (germline): SGHRS, YFSETQ. CDR3 protein: CASSSRLAGDTQYF. CDR3 coding DNA: TGCGCCAGCAGCTCGCGACTAGCTGGAGATACGCAGTATTTT.

The chain combines TRBV29-1 with TRBJ2-1; D might be TRBD1 or TRBD2, each matching 5 bases. This CDR3 region has 14 residues. CDR1 and CDR2 (germline): SQVTM, ANQGSEA. The CDR3 DNA sequence: TGCAGTCAGACGGGACCCACGAAGTACAATGAGCAGTTCTTC. Protein product: CSQTGPTKYNEQFF.

The chain has TRBV29-1 and TRBJ2-7; 8 bases align to TRBD1. V shed 3 bases and J 5 bases; nucleotides not matched to a gene: 3. There are 12 residues in the CDR3. Germline V lookup: CDR1 SQVTM, CDR2 ANQGSEA. The CDR3 region is CSVDDRGDEQYF. The CDR3, as DNA: TGCAGCGTTGATGACAGGGGTGACGAGCAGTACTTC.

The V gene is TRBV2, the J gene TRBJ2-6; 8 bases are a match to TRBD1. The germline gives CDR1 SNHLY, CDR2 FYNNEI. Trimming cost V 4 bases and J 3 bases; bases outside gene matches: 8. The CDR3 runs 17 residues. In nucleotides, the CDR3 is TGTGCCAGCAGTGGGCGGGACAGGTATAATGGGGCCAACGTCCTGACTTTC. Translated, it gives CASSGRDRYNGANVLTF.

V and J are TRBV6-5 and TRBJ2-2; D ambiguous. The CDR3 length is 15 residues. V lost 0 bases, J lost 8 bases, and 13 bases lay in between. The germline CDR1 and CDR2 sequences are MNHEY and SVGAGI. CDR3 sequence (DNA): TGTGCCAGCAGTTACTCGGGCCAAACCGGTGGGGAGCTGTTTTTT. Its protein is CASSYSGQTGGELFF.

CDR3: CASSLVQGYNQPQHF. CDR3 sequence (DNA): TGTGCCAGCAGTTTAGTACAGGGGTATAATCAGCCCCAGCATTTT. The gene calls are TRBV28 and TRBJ1-5, with 7 bases that match TRBD1. The junction had 5 bases not matched to a gene; V was cut back by 2 bases and J by 4 bases. Germline values: CDR1 MDHEN, CDR2 SYDVKM. The CDR3 has 15 amino acids.

The chain couples TRBV5-4 to TRBJ2-7; maybe TRBD2 (7 bases). Germline values: CDR1 SGHNT, CDR2 YYREEE (reference sequence). This CDR3 has 16 residues. The germline V and J ends were trimmed by 4 bases and 2 bases, with 19 bases remaining between them. The CDR3: CASSPTGGGGPYEQYF. CDR3 DNA: TGTGCCAGCAGCCCAACGGGGGGCGGGGGCCCCTACGAGCAGTACTTC.

The chain joins TRBV11-2 to TRBJ1-6; possible D gene TRBD1, 6 bases. This CDR3 comprises 12 residues. Germline-derived CDR1 and CDR2 are SGHAT and FQNNGV. V lost 3 bases, J lost 11 bases, and 8 bases lay in between. CDR3 sequence reads: CASSFRDTPLHF. The CDR3 DNA is TGTGCCAGCAGCTTCCGGGACACACCCCTCCACTTT. Filled out from reference TRBV11-2 and TRBJ1-6, the complete variable domain reads EAGVAQSPRYKIIEKRQSVAFWCNPISGHATLYWYQQILGQGPKLLIQFQNNGVVDDSQLPKDRFSAERLKGVDSTLKIQPAKLEDSAVYLCASSFRDTPLHFGNGTRLTVT.